At least ten counts were recorded for the clone carrying this T cell receptor beta chain. The record originates from a study of regulatory T cells in long-lasting Graves disease. The wider study: Graves' patients (newly diagnosed) had been on antithyroid drugs under 3 months.

After removal of 0 bases from V and 13 bases from J, the junction contained 19 bases not matched to a gene. This CDR3 is 18 amino acids long. Per the germline V gene, CDR1 is DFQATT and CDR2 is SNEGSKA (reference sequence). Specified time point: newly diagnosed GD, antithyroid drugs for less than 3 months. Scientists built the TCR library using RNA that was extracted from PBMCs. According to the study, TCR beta libraries were built with iRepertoire HTBI primers and CDR3-region Arm-PCR. TCRdb itself ran the multiplex PCR reads through MiXCR, one entry per CDR3 protein. The data hold about 470,000 distinct CDR3 sequences, with under 15% observed a single time. The sample also formed part of further work on T cells in Graves' hyperthyroidism and ophthalmopathy. From that study: The study defined stable Graves' hyperthyroidism as no ophthalmopathy progression within 18 months. The TCR CDR3 first-round RT-PCR relied on the HTBI primer set.

This chain connects TRBV20-1 to TRBJ2-1, with 12 bases fitting TRBD2. The sequence was obtained from a woman younger than 45 with Graves disease. This material consisted of peripheral blood mononuclear cells (PBMCs), taken at new diagnosis, from a patient treated with antithyroid drugs. CDR3 region: CSARDLASGRADRFLQFF. The CDR3 DNA reads TGCAGTGCTAGAGATCTGGCTAGCGGGAGGGCCGATCGGTTTCTACAGTTCTTC.